These 13 T cell receptor beta chains were sequenced from one sample in a study of T cells after yellow fever vaccination. From the 5' RACE reads, TCRdb called clonotypes with MiXCR, one entry per CDR3 protein. Among hundreds of thousands of distinct CDR3 sequences listed, roughly a sixth were seen once. The sequencing used PBMCs, collected before the yellow fever booster vaccination. The receptors come from a man younger than 30 who received the YFV17D yellow fever vaccine.

This clonotype was picked up a small number of times. The chain carries TRBV20-1 and TRBJ2-7, with D possibly TRBD2 on 5 matching bases. Looked up from germline, CDR1 is DFQATT and CDR2 is SNEGSKA (reference sequence). This CDR3 region has 13 residues. The V and J ends lost 6 bases and 3 bases respectively, with 15 bases between them. The CDR3, as DNA: TGCAGTGCGACGGGCCCCGGGAACTACGAGCAGTACGTC. Amino acids: CSATGPGNYEQYV.

The chain's CDR3 is CASSPSGAHYEQYV. CDR3 in DNA: TGTGCCAGCAGCCCTAGCGGGGCCCACTACGAGCAGTACGTC. V is TRBV28 and J is TRBJ2-7, with 9 bases aligning to TRBD2. The length of the CDR3 is 14 residues. Germline V gene sequence: CDR1 MDHEN, CDR2 SYDVKM. The junction had 6 bases not matched to a gene; V was cut back by 6 bases and J by 3 bases.

The chain recombines TRBV7-9 with TRBJ1-3; 7 positions match TRBD1. With V trimmed by 5 bases and J by 0 bases, 4 bases remained unmatched. The germline gives CDR1 SEHNR, CDR2 FQNEAQ (reference sequence). The CDR3 is made up of 15 amino acids. The CDR3 sequence: CASSPGTVSGNTIYF. The CDR3 DNA reads TGTGCCAGCAGCCCTGGGACAGTCTCTGGAAACACCATATATTTT.

In its sample, this clonotype was seen a few times. This rearrangement joins TRBV4-1 to TRBJ1-5; D uncertain. The CDR3 length is 16 residues. The V gene's germline CDR1 is MGHRA and CDR2 YSYEKL. V was shortened by 4 bases and J by 0 bases, with 13 bases between the two germline ends. CDR3 coding DNA: TGCGCCAGCAGCCGCGGGTTCACGGTTAGCAATCAGCCCCAGCATTTT. This codes for CASSRGFTVSNQPQHF.

In its sample, this clonotype was seen many times. The chain combines TRBV2 with TRBJ1-1; D gene ambiguous. V was clipped by 8 bases and J by 2 bases, with 12 bases between them. The CDR3 contains 13 residues. Germline V gives CDR1 SNHLY, CDR2 FYNNEI. CDR3 coding DNA: TGTGCCAGCCGACTGGGAGTCAACACTGAAGCTTTCTTT. Translation gives CASRLGVNTEAFF.

V and J are TRBV12-3 or TRBV12-4 and TRBJ1-5; unclear D gene. There are 14 residues in the CDR3. Deletions cut 5 bases from V and 5 bases from J, with 13 bases between. This chain's CDR3 is CASSRAAGYQPQHF. DNA of the CDR3: TGTGCCAGCAGTCGGGCAGCCGGGTATCAGCCCCAGCATTTT.

The J gene is TRBJ2-3, the V gene TRBV7-2, with D perhaps being TRBD1 or TRBD2 (5 bases each). The CDR3 loop spans 16 amino acids. Trimming stripped 5 bases from V and 2 bases from J, with 17 bases between. Germline CDR1 reads SGHTA; CDR2 reads FQGNSA. This CDR3 reads CASSTTTGTVTDTQYF. CDR3 nucleotide sequence: TGTGCCAGCAGCACGACTACCGGGACCGTCACAGATACGCAGTATTTT.

This clonotype appeared a few times. The rearrangement links TRBV10-1 to TRBJ2-3; D may correspond to TRBD1 or TRBD2 (5 bases each). V dropped 4 bases and J dropped 6 bases, with 14 bases sitting between them. From germline, CDR1 is WNHNN and CDR2 SYGVQD (reference sequence). CDR3 length equals 14 residues. CDR3 residues: CASSGTGGVDTQYF. The CDR3 DNA reads TGCGCCAGCAGTGGTACTGGGGGTGTTGATACGCAGTATTTT.

This clonotype occurred a few times. The genes are TRBV7-9 and TRBJ2-5; D is perhaps TRBD1 (5 bases). The CDR3 sequence is 14 residues long. CDR1 SEHNR and CDR2 FQNEAQ come from the germline V gene (reference sequence). V was trimmed by 5 bases and J by 2 bases, leaving 12 bases between them. The CDR3 nucleotides read TGTGCCAGCAGCGAGAGACAGACTCAAGAGACCCAGTACTTC. Amino acid sequence: CASSERQTQETQYF.

The chain carries TRBV25-1 and TRBJ1-5, with a possible D match to TRBD1 (5 bases). Per germline, CDR1 MGHDK and CDR2 SYGVNS. Trimming pared 9 bases from V and 0 bases from J, leaving 9 bases between. The CDR3 spans 13 residues. CDR3 nucleotide sequence: TGTGCCAGAGAGGGACCTAGCAATCAGCCCCAGCATTTT. Translation: CAREGPSNQPQHF. The variable domain in full, completed from reference TRBV25-1 and TRBJ1-5, reads EADIYQTPRYLVIGTGKKITLECSQTMGHDKMYWYQQDPGMELHLIHYSYGVNSTEKGDLSSESTVSRIRTEHFPLTLESARPSHTSQYLCAREGPSNQPQHFGDGTRLSIL.

This clonotype occurred a few times. V gene TRBV5-1 combines with J gene TRBJ2-1; no definite D call. CDR3 length: 15 amino acids. Germline V CDR1 and CDR2: SGHRS, YFSETQ. V lost 0 bases, J lost 2 bases, and 9 bases lay in between. CDR3 sequence reads: CASSLGVLTYNEQFF. The DNA for the CDR3 is TGCGCCAGCAGCTTGGGCGTCCTAACCTACAATGAGCAGTTCTTC. Drawing the rest from reference TRBV5-1 and TRBJ2-1, the complete variable domain is KAGVTQTPRYLIKTRGQQVTLSCSPISGHRSVSWYQQTPGQGLQFLFEYFSETQRNKGNFPGRFSGRQFSNSRSEMNVSTLELGDSALYLCASSLGVLTYNEQFFGPGTRLTVL.

The chain employs TRBV5-1 and TRBJ2-3, with 7 bases that match TRBD2. The V gene's germline CDR1 is SGHRS and CDR2 YFSETQ. V trimming: 4 bases; J trimming: 1 base; junction bases outside the gene matches: 6. The CDR3 contains 15 residues. The CDR3: CASSPGAGRTDTQYF. CDR3 coding DNA: TGCGCCAGCAGCCCTGGAGCGGGGCGCACAGATACGCAGTATTTT.

This clonotype was seen a few times. This chain uses TRBV6-1 with TRBJ2-2; D unresolved. This CDR3 has 13 residues. V shed 0 bases and J shed 4 bases, with 3 bases lying between them. Germline V lookup: CDR1 MNHNS, CDR2 SASEGT. The CDR3 sequence: CASSEASTGELFF. DNA for the CDR3: TGTGCCAGCAGTGAAGCTAGCACCGGGGAGCTGTTTTTT.